What follows are 26 T cell receptor beta chains derived from one specimen sequenced in a study of shared clonotypes between healthy human individuals. Produced via immunoSEQ multiplex PCR; TCRdb's table is partial and in-frame only. The sample consists of hundreds of thousands of clones, less than 96% of them appearing once. Source material: naive CD4+ T cells sorted from blood. Subset given: CD45RA+ positively selected. Receptors were obtained from a young woman in good health.

CDR3 sequence reads: CASSLAETTRPWGTGELFF. CDR3 nucleotide sequence: TGTGCCAGCAGCTTGGCGGAGACTACCAGACCCTGGGGCACCGGGGAGCTGTTTTTT. The chain uses TRBV5-4 and TRBJ2-2; D may be TRBD2 (5 bases). Germline loops: CDR1 SGHNT, CDR2 YYREEE (reference sequence). Trimming pared 0 bases from V and 4 bases from J, leaving 22 bases between. There are 19 residues in the CDR3.

The genes are TRBV4-1 and TRBJ2-7; D ambiguous. V dropped 1 base and J dropped 3 bases, with 10 bases sitting between them. This CDR3 is built from 14 residues. Germline CDR1 is MGHRA and CDR2 is YSYEKL. The CDR3 coding sequence is TGCGCCAGCAGCCAAGCCGCCGTCGGCTACGAGCAGTACTTC. Translating gives CASSQAAVGYEQYF.

The V gene is TRBV5-4, the J gene TRBJ2-7, with TRBD1 identical over 10 bases. CDR3 length equals 15 residues. Germline assignment: CDR1 SGHNT and CDR2 YYREEE (reference sequence). V trimming: 5 bases; J trimming: 3 bases; junction bases outside the gene matches: 8. CDR3 nucleotides: TGTGCCAGCAGTCAGCTCCGGGACAGGGGCTACGAGCAGTACTTC. It specifies CASSQLRDRGYEQYF.

The chain recombines TRBV18 with TRBJ2-7; D call uncertain. This CDR3 is built from 12 residues. The V end was cut by 4 bases, the J end by 2 bases, with 6 bases between. Per the germline V gene, CDR1 is KGHSH and CDR2 is LQKENI. Written as DNA, the CDR3 is TGTGCCAGCTCACGAGACCCCTACGAGCAGTACTTC. It is translated as CASSRDPYEQYF. The variable domain in full, completed from reference TRBV18 and TRBJ2-7, reads NAGVMQNPRHLVRRRGQEARLRCSPMKGHSHVYWYRQLPEEGLKFMVYLQKENIIDESGMPKERFSAEFPKEGPSILRIQQVVRGDSAAYFCASSRDPYEQYFGPGTRLTVT.

CDR3 sequence: CASSTGTGVQRDEQYF. The CDR3 nucleotides read TGTGCCAGCTCCACCGGGACAGGGGTCCAAAGGGACGAGCAGTACTTC. V is TRBV18 and J is TRBJ2-7, with 10 bases identical to TRBD1. The CDR3 has 16 residues. Germline loops: CDR1 KGHSH, CDR2 LQKENI. The J segment lost 5 bases and the V segment lost 6 bases, leaving 13 bases of the junction unmatched.

CDR3 residues: CASSPWGGLETQYF. For the CDR3, the DNA is TGTGCCAGCAGCCCTTGGGGGGGGTTGGAGACCCAGTACTTC. The J gene is TRBJ2-5, the V gene TRBV5-5; 7 bases are shared with TRBD2. Germline V gene lookup returns CDR1 SGHKS and CDR2 YYEKEE (reference sequence). The CDR3 consists of 14 residues. J gave up 5 bases and V 4 bases, and 8 bases lay outside the gene matches.

CDR3 bases: TGTGCCAGCTGGGGGAGAAGGCTGAGCACAGATACGCAGTATTTT. Translating it yields CASWGRRLSTDTQYF. This rearrangement joins TRBV27 to TRBJ2-3; D is tentatively TRBD1 or TRBD2 (5 bases each). Trimming took off 8 bases at V and 0 bases at J, with 15 bases between the two ends. CDR3 size: 15 residues. Germline V gene sequence: CDR1 MNHEY, CDR2 SMNVEV (reference sequence).

Only one count was recorded for this clone. V gene TRBV5-1 combines with J gene TRBJ1-1; D is undetermined. The CDR3 has 14 amino acids. The germline V and J ends were trimmed by 3 bases and 1 base, with 10 bases remaining between them. Germline CDR1 and CDR2: SGHRS and YFSETQ. As DNA, the CDR3 is TGCGCCAGCAGCTGGAATACAGAGAACACTGAAGCTTTCTTT. Translated: CASSWNTENTEAFF.

The rearrangement uses TRBV7-9 and TRBJ2-5; D perhaps matches TRBD2 (6 bases). The J call may not be correct, given that the DNA end is closer to TRBJ2-7. CDR3 length: 14 residues. CDR1 is SEHNR and CDR2 is FQNEAQ in the germline V gene (reference sequence). CDR3 coding DNA: TGTGCCAGCAGCCGCAGCGGGCCGTACTACGAGCAGTACTTC. It specifies CASSRSGPYYEQYF.

The CDR3 reads CASSRPLAGGFYEQYF. The CDR3 coding sequence is TGTGCCAGCAGCCGACCCCTAGCGGGAGGGTTCTACGAGCAGTACTTC. This rearrangement joins TRBV2 to TRBJ2-5; 12 bases match TRBD2. The J call may be mistaken, given a closer DNA end match to TRBJ2-7. Germline V gives CDR1 SNHLY, CDR2 FYNNEI. This CDR3 is 16 amino acids long.

The chain couples TRBV10-1 to TRBJ1-4, with 8 bases aligning to TRBD1. V gave up 6 bases and J gave up 0 bases; unmatched junction bases: 9. The CDR3 is 17 residues long. The germline CDR1 and CDR2 sequences are WNHNN and SYGVQD (reference sequence). CDR3 DNA: TGCGCCAGCAGCTCCGGGACAGGAGGGTCAACTAATGAAAAACTGTTTTTT. It yields the protein CASSSGTGGSTNEKLFF.

A note on this clone: The same CDR3 can be traced to other DNA sequences in this sample. The chain uses TRBV2 and TRBJ2-1, with 11 positions matching TRBD2. CDR1 is SNHLY and CDR2 is FYNNEI in the germline V gene. The CDR3 has 15 amino acids. With 4 bases clipped from V and 7 bases from J, the junction kept 6 bases outside the gene matches. For the CDR3, the DNA is TGTGCCAGCAGTGCCGGGACTAGCGGCAGTAATGAGCAGTTCTTC. This translates into CASSAGTSGSNEQFF.

This clone was picked up one time. This sequence joins TRBV19 and TRBJ2-3, with a possible D match to TRBD2 (5 bases). Trimming took 3 bases from V and 2 from J, leaving 12 bases between them. The CDR3 runs to 15 residues. Per the germline V gene, CDR1 is LNHDA and CDR2 is SQIVND (reference sequence). The CDR3 sequence: CASSMDSPYTDTQYF. DNA of the CDR3: TGTGCCAGTAGTATGGACTCCCCCTACACAGATACGCAGTATTTT.

For the CDR3, the DNA is TGTGCCAGCAGTCCCCGACAGGGGGCGGTCAATGAGCAGTTCTTC. Amino acid sequence: CASSPRQGAVNEQFF. The chain links TRBV7-8 to TRBJ2-1; 10 bases map to TRBD1. The CDR3 sequence is 15 residues long. The V segment lost 6 bases and the J segment 6 bases; nucleotides outside the gene matches: 8. Looked up from germline, CDR1 is SGHVS and CDR2 is FQNEAQ.

This CDR3 reads CASSLRYTPTNEKLFF. The CDR3 bases are TGTGCCAGCAGCTTACGTTACACCCCAACTAATGAAAAACTGTTTTTT. V is TRBV5-6 and J is TRBJ1-4, with D hard to call. The CDR3 covers 16 residues. Germline lookup yields CDR1 SGHDT and CDR2 YYEEEE. V lost 2 bases, J lost 0 bases, and 11 bases lay in between. Based on the CDR3 plus reference TRBV5-6 and TRBJ1-4, the full variable domain is DAGVTQSPTHLIKTRGQQVTLRCSPKSGHDTVSWYQQALGQGPQFIFQYYEEEERQRGNFPDRFSGHQFPNYSSELNVNALLLGDSALYLCASSLRYTPTNEKLFFGSGTQLSVL.

On this clone itself: Additional DNA sequences in this sample encode the identical CDR3. The chain recombines TRBV28 with TRBJ1-5; D is unresolved. This CDR3 has 12 amino acids. The V end lost 6 bases, the J end lost 1 base, and 4 bases lay between the germline ends. Per germline, CDR1 MDHEN and CDR2 SYDVKM. CDR3 region: CASRGSNQPQHF. The CDR3 region has the DNA TGTGCCAGCAGAGGGAGCAATCAGCCCCAGCATTTT.

This CDR3 is CASSFLGSGGELFF. The CDR3 DNA follows: TGTGCCAGCAGCTTCCTGGGGTCGGGCGGGGAGCTGTTTTTT. This sequence joins TRBV5-5 and TRBJ2-2; D not resolved. V shed 2 bases and J shed 7 bases, with 12 bases lying between them. CDR3 length equals 14 residues. The germline CDR1 and CDR2 sequences are SGHKS and YYEKEE (reference sequence). The full variable domain, rest sourced from reference TRBV5-5 and TRBJ2-2, is DAGVTQSPTHLIKTRGQQVTLRCSPISGHKSVSWYQQVLGQGPQFIFQYYEKEERGRGNFPDRFSARQFPNYSSELNVNALLLGDSALYLCASSFLGSGGELFFGEGSRLTVL.

The chain joins TRBV28 to TRBJ2-7; 14 bases fit TRBD2. The CDR3 loop spans 17 amino acids. CDR1 and CDR2 from the germline V gene are MDHEN and SYDVKM. V shed 6 bases and J 5 bases; nucleotides not matched to a gene: 12. The CDR3 coding sequence is TGTGCCAGCAGCACAGGGGGGACTAGCGGGAGTATCCACGAGCAGTACTTC. It is translated as CASSTGGTSGSIHEQYF.

The J gene is TRBJ1-5, the V gene TRBV11-2; TRBD1 might be the D (5 bases). The V gene lost 1 base and the J gene lost 5 bases, with 9 bases spanning the gap. Germline CDR1 is SGHAT and CDR2 is FQNNGV. The CDR3 covers 14 residues. The CDR3 DNA follows: TGTGCCAGCAGCTTAGTTGGGGCGGATCAGCCCCAGCATTTT. Protein product: CASSLVGADQPQHF.

This clone was seen only a few times. The chain joins TRBV9 to TRBJ1-2; 9 positions agree with TRBD1. Trimming at V came to 1 base and at J to 4 bases, leaving 2 bases not matched to a gene. The CDR3 consists of 14 residues. Germline CDR1 is SGDLS and CDR2 is YYNGEE. The CDR3 loop reads CASSVTGGGYGYTF. CDR3 DNA sequence: TGTGCCAGCAGCGTAACAGGGGGCGGCTATGGCTACACCTTC.

The chain recombines TRBV5-1 with TRBJ1-2; 9 positions agree with TRBD1. The CDR3 has 16 residues. J lost 4 bases, V lost 0 bases, and 7 bases had no gene match. Germline V gene data show CDR1 as SGHRS and CDR2 as YFSETQ. DNA for the CDR3: TGCGCCAGCAGCTTGGGCCAGGGGACAGGGCGCTATGGCTACACCTTC. This encodes CASSLGQGTGRYGYTF.

This chain joins TRBV18 and TRBJ2-1; 10 nucleotides align to TRBD2. Germline CDR1 KGHSH, CDR2 LQKENI. The V gene end was trimmed by 2 bases and the J gene end by 6 bases; junction bases not matched to a gene: 10. CDR3 length equals 17 residues. The CDR3 is CASSPEFGVAGGNEQFF. As DNA, the CDR3 is TGTGCCAGCTCACCAGAGTTCGGGGTAGCGGGAGGCAATGAGCAGTTCTTC.

The chain carries TRBV6-7 and TRBJ1-1; 8 nucleotides match TRBD1. TRBV6-7 is identified as an open reading frame with a role that is uncertain. CDR3 length: 14 residues. V dropped 4 bases and J dropped 4; count of bases not matched to a gene: 5. In DNA, the CDR3 is TGTGCCAGCAGTTTCCCCGGACAGGGCACTGAAGCTTTCTTT. Translation: CASSFPGQGTEAFF.

The V call is TRBV4-2, the J call TRBJ2-1; D gene uncertain. Germline-derived CDR1 and CDR2 are LGHNA and YNFKEQ. CDR3 length equals 16 residues. V lost 5 bases and J 8 bases, leaving 22 bases between the germline ends. This CDR3 reads CASSLISRKIADEQFF. DNA of the CDR3: TGTGCCAGCAGCTTGATCTCTAGAAAAATTGCCGATGAGCAGTTCTTC.

The rearrangement links TRBV6-5 to TRBJ1-1; D is possibly TRBD1 (6 bases). V dropped 0 bases and J dropped 4 bases, with 12 bases sitting between them. Germline lookup yields CDR1 MNHEY and CDR2 SVGAGI. The CDR3 extends over 15 amino acids. The CDR3 coding sequence is TGTGCCAGCAGTTACTCGACACGGGGGGCCACTGAAGCTTTCTTT. Its translation is CASSYSTRGATEAFF.

Only one count was recorded for this clone. The V call is TRBV18, the J call TRBJ2-1; TRBD2 matches 7 bases. Germline trimming cut 0 bases from V and 10 bases from J; bases unmatched to any gene: 12. The CDR3 length is 16 residues. Germline loops: CDR1 KGHSH, CDR2 LQKENI. The DNA for the CDR3 is TGTGCCAGCTCACCACCCGTCGGGAGGTGGGGTGGGGAGCAGTTCTTC. Translating gives CASSPPVGRWGGEQFF.